Listed here is a single TCR beta chain. Its antigen target is currently unknown. Per-base quality was not reported, and no clone a single base away is much larger than it. These data originate in a study of response to subunit inactivated influenza vaccine (dated by TCRdb to the late 2010s). Broadly, across the study: Deep quantitative T cell receptor repertoire profiling was used in the study to track responses to a trivalent subunit inactivated influenza vaccine. On the study overall, not on this receptor specifically: It was suggested by the authors that each seasonal influenza vaccination may recruit only a limited number of new T cells.

Libraries were built with RT-PCR. The instrument was an Illumina HiSeq 2500. TCRdb reprocessed the public reads (quality trimming at Q25 with fastp, clone calling with MiXCR) and kept in-frame beta chains. Merged by CDR3 protein, the rows form single entries marked with the most common genes and DNA. The sample has about 240,000 distinct CDR3 sequences on record, more than 9% of them singletons. The ten top clones hold roughly 7.7% of the sample. Here the sequenced sample was non-naive T cells sorted from PBMCs, taken roughly 15 days before vaccination. The sample's cell subset or site label is to be understood as: memory T cell fraction. This clonotype was obtained from a man aged 50-59 years who received an inactivated influenza vaccine. Donor details come from another sample of the same person, matched by shared clones.

The bases are TGTGCCAGCAGCGTAGCCTCAAACAGCTACGAGCAGTACTTC. Its product reads: CASSVASNSYEQYF. The V gene is TRBV9 and the J gene is TRBJ2-7, with the D gene uncertain. The CDR3 starts with the cysteine, ends with the phenylalanine, and has 14 residues. Only CDR3 DNA remains: 42 bases, in frame from the first base. V loses 0 bases, J loses 3 bases, and the germline ends lie 10 bases apart. CDR1 SGDLS and CDR2 YYNGEE are derived from the germline V gene.